This TCR beta chain is drawn from a study of cytomegalovirus exposure and HLA in healthy donors. Study at large: Most genotyped donors, 81% of about 360, had Caucasian-associated genetic ancestry. Study conclusions and caveats: Through in vitro validation, three CMV-associated chains were shown to be specific for CMV antigens.

The PCR employed 60 Vbeta primers together with 13 Jbeta primers. Libraries were prepared by immunoSEQ multiplex PCR; TCRdb keeps only in-frame clonotypes and omits some of them. The table has around 120,000 clones, roughly 80% seen once; the top ten hold 3% to 4%. With regard to this clone: Its antigen is unidentified.

The germline gives CDR1 SGHVS, CDR2 FNYEAQ. The CDR3 runs to 19 residues. The V end lost 3 bases, the J end lost 11 bases, and 32 bases lay between the germline ends. Each donor was healthy, and each was a bone marrow donor. Input material: PBMCs. The chain joins TRBV7-6 to TRBJ1-3; D might be TRBD1 (6 bases). This TCR was recovered from a woman aged 35 to 49 in good health and CMV-seronegative. The CDR3 DNA follows: TGTGCCAGCAGCTTTTCCCCCGCCCTAGGACAGTCCGCTTTTTACTCCATATATTTT. Its protein product is CASSFSPALGQSAFYSIYF.